This T cell receptor beta chain was found in a study of T cell responses to AZD1222 COVID-19 vaccine. Study-level findings and limits: In a largely white British group with more females than males, clonal diversity was possibly underestimated. In the spike-specific TCR repertoire, nearly half reportedly target unmutated variant regions. There were repertoire samples only from the period after the peak T cell response.

In its sample, this clone was seen once. Its antigen is not known. Germline assignment: CDR1 SGHTA and CDR2 FQGNSA. Between the trimmed V and J ends, which lost 4 bases and 0 bases, there was a span of 7 bases. The CDR3 is 13 residues long. This table comes from immunoSEQ multiplex PCR, and its TCRdb copy is limited to in-frame clones, with some not included. The sample consists of 120,000 to 150,000 clones, about 93% of them appearing once. Sequenced material: peripheral blood, taken on day 0 of MenACWY control vaccination. The V and J genes are TRBV7-2 and TRBJ2-7; no clear D. This clonotype was sampled from an adult in good health. The DNA of the CDR3 is TGTGCCAGCAGCTCCTCAGCCTCCTACGAGCAGTACTTC. Amino acids: CASSSSASYEQYF.